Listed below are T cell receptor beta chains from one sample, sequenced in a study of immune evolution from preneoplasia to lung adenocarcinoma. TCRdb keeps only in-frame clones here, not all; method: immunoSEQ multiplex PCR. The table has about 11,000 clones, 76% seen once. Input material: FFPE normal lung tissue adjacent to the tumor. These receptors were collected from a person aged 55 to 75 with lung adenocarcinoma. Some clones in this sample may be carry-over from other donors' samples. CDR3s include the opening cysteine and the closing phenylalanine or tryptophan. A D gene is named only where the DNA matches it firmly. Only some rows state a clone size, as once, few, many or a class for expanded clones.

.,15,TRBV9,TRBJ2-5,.,CASSVGAQGQETQYF,TGTGCCAGCAGCGTAGGCGCACAGGGCCAAGAGACCCAGTACTTC
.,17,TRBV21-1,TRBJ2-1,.,CASIWPPASGKSNEQFF,TGTGCCAGCATTTGGCCTCCGGCTAGCGGGAAGTCAAATGAGCAGTTCTTC
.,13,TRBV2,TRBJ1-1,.,CASSVGSGTEAFF,TGTGCCAGCAGTGTTGGGTCGGGAACTGAAGCTTTCTTT
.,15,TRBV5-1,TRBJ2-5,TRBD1,CASSLLGQGRGTQYF,TGCGCCAGCAGCTTGCTGGGACAGGGGCGGGGGACCCAGTACTTC
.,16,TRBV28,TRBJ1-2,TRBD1,CASKGTGTGQNYGYTF,TGTGCCAGCAAAGGAACCGGGACAGGGCAAAACTATGGCTACACCTTC
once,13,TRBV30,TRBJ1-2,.,CAWREGFQYGYTF,TGTGCCTGGAGGGAAGGGTTTCAGTATGGCTACACCTTC
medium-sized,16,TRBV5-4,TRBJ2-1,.,CASSLGGLSSYNEQFF,TGTGCCAGCAGCTTGGGCGGTCTCAGCTCCTACAATGAGCAGTTCTTC
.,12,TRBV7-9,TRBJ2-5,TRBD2,CASSSVAGALYF,TGTGCCAGCAGCTCAGTGGCGGGAGCCTTGTACTTC
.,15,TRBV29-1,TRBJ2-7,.,CSVEDPSGLSYEQYF,TGCAGCGTTGAAGATCCCAGCGGGCTCTCCTACGAGCAGTACTTC
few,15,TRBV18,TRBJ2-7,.,CASSPQHGDSYEQYF,TGTGCCAGCTCACCACAGCACGGGGATTCCTACGAGCAGTACTTC
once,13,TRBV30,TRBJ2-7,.,CAWSRDNTYEQYF,TGTGCCTGGAGCCGGGACAACACCTACGAGCAGTACTTC
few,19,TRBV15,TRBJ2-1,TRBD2,CATSRDELASGSPDNEQFF,TGTGCCACCAGCAGAGATGAGTTGGCTAGCGGGAGCCCAGACAATGAGCAGTTCTTC
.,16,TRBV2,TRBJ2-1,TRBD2,CASRSASGSKYNEQFF,TGTGCCAGCAGGTCGGCTAGCGGGAGTAAATACAATGAGCAGTTCTTC
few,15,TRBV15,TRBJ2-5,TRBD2,CATSVRLADQETQYF,TGTGCCACCAGCGTCCGACTAGCGGACCAAGAGACCCAGTACTTC
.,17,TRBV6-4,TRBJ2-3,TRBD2,CASSAGTSGSGADTQYF,TGTGCCAGCAGTGCCGGGACTAGCGGGAGTGGCGCAGATACGCAGTATTTT
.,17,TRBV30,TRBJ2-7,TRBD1,CAWNREGAGGRSYEQYF,TGTGCCTGGAACCGGGAAGGTGCAGGGGGCAGATCCTACGAGCAGTACTTC
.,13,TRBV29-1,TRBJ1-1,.,CSVEREPNTEAFF,TGCAGCGTTGAGCGGGAGCCTAACACTGAAGCTTTCTTT
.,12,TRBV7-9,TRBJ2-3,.,CASSPSTDTQYF,TGTGCCAGCAGCCCGAGCACAGATACGCAGTATTTT
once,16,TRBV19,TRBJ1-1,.,CASSRSIGRGDTEAFF,TGTGCCAGTAGTAGAAGTATAGGTCGGGGGGACACTGAAGCTTTCTTT
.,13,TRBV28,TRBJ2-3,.,CASSLWGADTQYF,TGTGCCAGCAGTTTGTGGGGAGCAGATACGCAGTATTTT
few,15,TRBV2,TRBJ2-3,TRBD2,CASGKLAGSTDTQYF,TGTGCCAGCGGGAAACTAGCGGGGAGCACAGATACGCAGTATTTT
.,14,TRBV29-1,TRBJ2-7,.,CSVEPTGHPYEQYF,TGCAGCGTTGAACCCACCGGGCATCCCTACGAGCAGTACTTC
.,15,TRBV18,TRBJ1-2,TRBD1,CASSPTQGAGYGYTF,TGTGCCAGCTCACCGACGCAGGGGGCCGGCTATGGCTACACCTTC
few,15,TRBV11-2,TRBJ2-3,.,CASSPRGGITDTQYF,TGTGCCAGCAGCCCAAGGGGCGGAATCACAGATACGCAGTATTTT
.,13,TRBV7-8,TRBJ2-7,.,CASSLVRTREQYF,TGTGCCAGCAGCTTAGTCAGGACCCGCGAGCAGTACTTC
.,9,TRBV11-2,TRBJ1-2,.,CASNVTGAF,TGTGCCAGCAATGTGACGGGAGCCTTC
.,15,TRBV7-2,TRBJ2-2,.,CASSLGGRGTGELFF,TGTGCCAGCAGCTTAGGAGGGCGGGGCACCGGGGAGCTGTTTTTT
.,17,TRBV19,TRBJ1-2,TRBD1,CASSIRDRVRLDYGYTF,TGTGCCAGTAGTATTAGGGACAGGGTAAGGTTGGACTATGGCTACACCTTC
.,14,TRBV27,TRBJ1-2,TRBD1,CASSLRGDRDGYTF,TGTGCCAGCAGTTTAAGGGGAGACAGGGATGGCTACACCTTC
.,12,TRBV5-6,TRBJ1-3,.,CASSLSGNTIYF,TGTGCCAGCAGCCTCTCTGGAAACACCATATATTTT
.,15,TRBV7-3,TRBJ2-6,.,CASSSIGTGANVLTF,TGTGCCAGCAGCTCCATCGGGACTGGGGCCAACGTCCTGACTTTC
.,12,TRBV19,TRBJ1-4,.,CATGRVNEKLFF,TGTGCAACAGGGAGGGTAAATGAAAAACTGTTTTTT
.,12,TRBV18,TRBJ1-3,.,CASSRYGNTIYF,TGTGCCAGCTCACGGTATGGAAACACCATATATTTT
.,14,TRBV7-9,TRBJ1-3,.,CASSDRQAGNTIYF,TGTGCCAGCAGTGATCGACAAGCTGGAAACACCATATATTTT
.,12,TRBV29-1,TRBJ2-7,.,CSAAQQTYEQYF,TGCAGCGCTGCACAGCAAACCTACGAGCAGTACTTC
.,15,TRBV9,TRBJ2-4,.,CASSSHLVSGDIQYF,TGTGCCAGCAGCTCCCATTTAGTGAGTGGGGACATTCAGTACTTC
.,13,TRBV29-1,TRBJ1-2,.,CSARPGGAIGYTF,TGCAGCGCCAGACCCGGGGGCGCAATTGGCTACACCTTC
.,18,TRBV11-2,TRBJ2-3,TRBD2,CASSSGLAGGSSTDTQYF,TGTGCCAGCAGCTCAGGACTAGCGGGAGGATCTTCCACAGATACGCAGTATTTT
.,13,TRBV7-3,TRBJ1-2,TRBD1,CASSLTGQGGYTF,TGTGCCAGCAGCTTAACCGGACAGGGCGGCTACACCTTC
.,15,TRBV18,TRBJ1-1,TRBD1,CASSPSTGVSTEAFF,TGTGCCAGCTCACCCTCAACAGGGGTGAGCACTGAAGCTTTCTTT
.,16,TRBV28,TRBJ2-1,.,CASTLPGAGSYNEQFF,TGTGCCAGCACCCTACCGGGGGCGGGGTCCTACAATGAGCAGTTCTTC
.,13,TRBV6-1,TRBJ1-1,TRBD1,CASANRGGPEAFF,TGTGCCAGCGCGAACAGGGGAGGACCTGAAGCTTTCTTT
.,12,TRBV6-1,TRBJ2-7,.,CASSVYRDEQYF,TGTGCCAGCAGTGTTTACAGAGACGAGCAGTACTTC
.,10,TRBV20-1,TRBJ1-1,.,CSASSGFSFF,TGCAGTGCTAGTTCCGGATTCTCTTTCTTT
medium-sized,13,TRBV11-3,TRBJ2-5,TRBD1,CASSSGTEGTQYF,TGTGCCAGCAGCTCCGGGACAGAGGGGACCCAGTACTTC
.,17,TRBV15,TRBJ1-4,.,CATSREPAGLGNEKLFF,TGTGCCACCAGCAGAGAGCCGGCGGGACTGGGTAATGAAAAACTGTTTTTT
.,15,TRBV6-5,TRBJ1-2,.,CASSPSWEGGYGYTF,TGTGCCAGCAGCCCTTCCTGGGAAGGGGGATATGGCTACACCTTC
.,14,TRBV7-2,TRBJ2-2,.,CASSYQAHTGELFF,TGTGCCAGCAGCTATCAAGCGCATACCGGGGAGCTGTTTTTT
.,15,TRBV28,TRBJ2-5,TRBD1,CASSQTGGAGETQYF,TGTGCCAGCAGTCAGACAGGGGGCGCAGGGGAGACCCAGTACTTC
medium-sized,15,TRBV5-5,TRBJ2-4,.,CASSQGSLAKNIQYF,TGTGCCAGCAGCCAAGGTTCCCTAGCCAAAAACATTCAGTACTTC
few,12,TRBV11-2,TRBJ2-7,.,CASSLVTDEQYF,TGTGCCAGCAGCTTAGTTACCGACGAGCAGTACTTC
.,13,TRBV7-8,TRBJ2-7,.,CASSFIEEGSKYF,TGTGCCAGCAGCTTCATTGAAGAGGGGAGCAAGTACTTC
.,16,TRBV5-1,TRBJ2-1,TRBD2,CASSPGGGGGYNEQFF,TGCGCCAGCAGCCCGGGGGGGGGCGGTGGCTACAATGAGCAGTTCTTC
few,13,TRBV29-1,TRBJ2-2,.,CSVEGQSIGELFF,TGCAGCGTTGAGGGGCAGAGCATCGGGGAGCTGTTTTTT
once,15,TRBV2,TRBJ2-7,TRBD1,CASSARDRGGHEQYF,TGTGCCAGCAGTGCCCGGGACAGGGGAGGGCACGAGCAGTACTTC